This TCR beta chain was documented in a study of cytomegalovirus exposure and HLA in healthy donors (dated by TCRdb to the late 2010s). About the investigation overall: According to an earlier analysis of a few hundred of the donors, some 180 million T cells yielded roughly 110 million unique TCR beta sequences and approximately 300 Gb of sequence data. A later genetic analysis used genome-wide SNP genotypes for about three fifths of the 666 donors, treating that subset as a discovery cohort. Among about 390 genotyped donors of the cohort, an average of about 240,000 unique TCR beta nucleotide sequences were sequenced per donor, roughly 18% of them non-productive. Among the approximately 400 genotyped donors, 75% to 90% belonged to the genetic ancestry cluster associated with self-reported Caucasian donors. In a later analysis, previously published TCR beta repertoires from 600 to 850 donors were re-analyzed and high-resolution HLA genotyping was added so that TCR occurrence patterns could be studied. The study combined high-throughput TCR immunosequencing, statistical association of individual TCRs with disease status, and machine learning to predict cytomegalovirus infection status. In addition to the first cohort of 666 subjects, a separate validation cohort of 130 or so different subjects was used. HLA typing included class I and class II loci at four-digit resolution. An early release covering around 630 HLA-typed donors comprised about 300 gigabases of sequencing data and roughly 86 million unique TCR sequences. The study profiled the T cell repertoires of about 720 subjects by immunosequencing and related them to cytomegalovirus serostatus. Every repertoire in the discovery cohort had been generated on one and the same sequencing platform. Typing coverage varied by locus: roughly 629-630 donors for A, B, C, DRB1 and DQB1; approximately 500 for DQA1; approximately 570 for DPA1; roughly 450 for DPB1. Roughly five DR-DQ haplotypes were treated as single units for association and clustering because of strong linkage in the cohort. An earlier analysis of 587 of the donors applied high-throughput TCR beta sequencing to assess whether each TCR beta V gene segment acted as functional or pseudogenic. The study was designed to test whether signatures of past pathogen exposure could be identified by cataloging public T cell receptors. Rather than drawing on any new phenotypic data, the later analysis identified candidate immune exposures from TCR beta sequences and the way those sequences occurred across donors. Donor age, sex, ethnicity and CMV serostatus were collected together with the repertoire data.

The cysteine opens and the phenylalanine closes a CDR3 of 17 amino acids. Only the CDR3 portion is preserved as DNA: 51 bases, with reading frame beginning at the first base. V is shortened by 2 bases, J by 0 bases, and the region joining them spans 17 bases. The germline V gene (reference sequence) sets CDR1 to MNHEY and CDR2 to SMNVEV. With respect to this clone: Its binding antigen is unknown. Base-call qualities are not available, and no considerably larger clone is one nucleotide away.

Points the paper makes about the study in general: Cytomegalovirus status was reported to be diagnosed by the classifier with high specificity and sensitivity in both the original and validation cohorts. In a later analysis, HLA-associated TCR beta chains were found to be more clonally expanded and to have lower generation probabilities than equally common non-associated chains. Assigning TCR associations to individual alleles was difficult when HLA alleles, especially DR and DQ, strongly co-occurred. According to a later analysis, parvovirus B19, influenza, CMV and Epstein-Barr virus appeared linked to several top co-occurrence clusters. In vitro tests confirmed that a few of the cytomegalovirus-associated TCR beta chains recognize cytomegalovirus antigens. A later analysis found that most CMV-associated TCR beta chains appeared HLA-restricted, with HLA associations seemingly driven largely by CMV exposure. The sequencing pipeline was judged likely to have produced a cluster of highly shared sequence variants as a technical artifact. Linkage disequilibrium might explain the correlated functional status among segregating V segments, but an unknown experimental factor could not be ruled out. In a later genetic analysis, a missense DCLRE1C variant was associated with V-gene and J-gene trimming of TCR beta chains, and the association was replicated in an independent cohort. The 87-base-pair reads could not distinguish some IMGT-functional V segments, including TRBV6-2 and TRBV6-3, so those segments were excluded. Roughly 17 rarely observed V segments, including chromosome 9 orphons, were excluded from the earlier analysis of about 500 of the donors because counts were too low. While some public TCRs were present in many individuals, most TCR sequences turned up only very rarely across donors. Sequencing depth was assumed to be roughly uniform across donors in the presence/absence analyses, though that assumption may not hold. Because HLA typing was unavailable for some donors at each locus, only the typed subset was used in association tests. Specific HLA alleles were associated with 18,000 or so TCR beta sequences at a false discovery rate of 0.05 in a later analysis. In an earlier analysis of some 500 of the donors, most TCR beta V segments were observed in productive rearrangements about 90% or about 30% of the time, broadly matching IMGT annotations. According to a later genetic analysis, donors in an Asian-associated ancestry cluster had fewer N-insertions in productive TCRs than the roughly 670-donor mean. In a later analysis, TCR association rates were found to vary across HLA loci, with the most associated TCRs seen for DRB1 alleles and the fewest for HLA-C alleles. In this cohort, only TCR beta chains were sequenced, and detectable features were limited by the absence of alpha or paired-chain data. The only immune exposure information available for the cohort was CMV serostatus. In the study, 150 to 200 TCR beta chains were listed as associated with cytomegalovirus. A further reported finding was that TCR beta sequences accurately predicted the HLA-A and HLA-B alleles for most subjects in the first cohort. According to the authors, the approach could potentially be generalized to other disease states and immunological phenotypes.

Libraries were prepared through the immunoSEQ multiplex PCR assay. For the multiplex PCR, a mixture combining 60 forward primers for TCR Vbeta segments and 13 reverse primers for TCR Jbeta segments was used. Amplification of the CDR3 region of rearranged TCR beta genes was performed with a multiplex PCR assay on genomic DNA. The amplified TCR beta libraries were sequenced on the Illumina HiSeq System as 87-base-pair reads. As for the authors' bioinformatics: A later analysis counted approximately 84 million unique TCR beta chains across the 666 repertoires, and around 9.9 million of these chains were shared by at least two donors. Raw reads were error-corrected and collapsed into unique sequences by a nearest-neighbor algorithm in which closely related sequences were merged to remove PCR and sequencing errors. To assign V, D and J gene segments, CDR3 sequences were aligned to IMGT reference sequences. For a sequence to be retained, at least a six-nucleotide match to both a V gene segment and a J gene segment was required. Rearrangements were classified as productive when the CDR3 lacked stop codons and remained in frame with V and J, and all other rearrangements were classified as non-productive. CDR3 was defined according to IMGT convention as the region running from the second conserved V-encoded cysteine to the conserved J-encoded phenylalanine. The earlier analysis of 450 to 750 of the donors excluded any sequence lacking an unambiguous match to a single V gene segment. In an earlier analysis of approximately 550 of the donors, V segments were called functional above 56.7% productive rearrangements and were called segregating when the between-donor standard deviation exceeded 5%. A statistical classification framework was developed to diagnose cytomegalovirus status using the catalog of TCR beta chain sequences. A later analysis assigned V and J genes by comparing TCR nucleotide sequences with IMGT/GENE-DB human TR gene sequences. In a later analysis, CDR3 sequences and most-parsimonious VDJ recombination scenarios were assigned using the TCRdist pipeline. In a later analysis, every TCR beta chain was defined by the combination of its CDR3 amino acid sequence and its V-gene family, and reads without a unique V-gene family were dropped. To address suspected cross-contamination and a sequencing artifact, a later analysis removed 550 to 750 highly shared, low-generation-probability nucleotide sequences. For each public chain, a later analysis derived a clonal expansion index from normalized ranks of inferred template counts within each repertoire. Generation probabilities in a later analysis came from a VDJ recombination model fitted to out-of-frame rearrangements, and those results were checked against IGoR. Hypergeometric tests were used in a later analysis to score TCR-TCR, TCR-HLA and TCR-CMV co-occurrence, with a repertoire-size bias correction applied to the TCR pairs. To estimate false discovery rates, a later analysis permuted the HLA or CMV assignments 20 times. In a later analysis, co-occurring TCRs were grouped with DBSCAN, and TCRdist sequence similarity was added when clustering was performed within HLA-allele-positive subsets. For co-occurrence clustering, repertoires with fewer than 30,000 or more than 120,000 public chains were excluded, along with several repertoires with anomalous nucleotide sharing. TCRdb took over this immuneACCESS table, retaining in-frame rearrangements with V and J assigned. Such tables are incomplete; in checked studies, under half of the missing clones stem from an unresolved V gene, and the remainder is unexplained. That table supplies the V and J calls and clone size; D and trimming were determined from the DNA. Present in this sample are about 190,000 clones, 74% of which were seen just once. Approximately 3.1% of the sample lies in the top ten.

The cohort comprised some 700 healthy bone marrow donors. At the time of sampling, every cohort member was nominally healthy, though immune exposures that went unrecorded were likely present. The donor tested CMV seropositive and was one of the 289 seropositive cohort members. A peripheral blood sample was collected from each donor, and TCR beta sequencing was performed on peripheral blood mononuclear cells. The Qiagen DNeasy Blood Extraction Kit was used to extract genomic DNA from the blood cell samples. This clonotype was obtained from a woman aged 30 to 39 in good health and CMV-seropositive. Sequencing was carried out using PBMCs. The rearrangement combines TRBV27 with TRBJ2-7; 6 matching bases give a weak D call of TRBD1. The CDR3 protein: CASSLKVRDINSYEQYF. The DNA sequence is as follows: TGTGCCAGCAGTTTAAAGGTTAGGGACATCAACTCCTACGAGCAGTACTTC.